This entry describes one TCR beta chain. Its target is unknown. Some clones are missing from TCRdb's copy, which holds only in-frame ones; the method was immunoSEQ multiplex PCR. Of some 150,000 clones detected, 85% to 95% appear once; the ten largest clones hold around 2.6%. The entry originates in a study of T cell responses to AZD1222 COVID-19 vaccine. Overall study results and limits: Repertoires were obtained solely post-peak T cell response. Clonal diversity may have been underestimated in mostly white British donors.

The sequence was obtained from an adult in good health. This specimen consisted of peripheral blood, obtained on day 0 of AZD1222 vaccination.

Written as DNA, the CDR3 is TGTGCCAGCAGCAGCGGGAGACGTCAGGGGGGCGAGCAGTACTTC. Amino acids: CASSSGRRQGGEQYF. This rearrangement joins TRBV2 to TRBJ2-7; a possible D gene is TRBD2 (8 bases). This CDR3 region has 15 residues. Trimming shortened V by 6 bases and J by 6 bases, and 21 bases separated the two germline ends. Germline V gene data show CDR1 as SNHLY and CDR2 as FYNNEI.